What follows are 22 T cell receptor beta chains derived from one specimen sequenced in a study of cytomegalovirus exposure and HLA in healthy donors. The PCR used 60 Vbeta and 13 Jbeta primers. Assay: immunoSEQ multiplex PCR; the TCRdb copy retains only in-frame clones and omits some. The sample carries roughly 120,000 clones, about 81% recorded once. Sequenced sample: PBMCs. These receptors came from a middle-aged man in good health and CMV-seronegative.

The genes are TRBV5-1 and TRBJ1-1; 12 bases agree with TRBD1. With 3 bases clipped from V and 5 bases from J, the junction kept 5 bases outside the gene matches. CDR1 and CDR2 (germline): SGHRS, YFSETQ. This CDR3 is 15 amino acids long. DNA of the CDR3: TGCGCCAGCAGCTGGGGACAGGGGGCGCTTACTGAAGCTTTCTTT. This encodes CASSWGQGALTEAFF.

The table lists this clone with a count of one. This chain uses TRBV10-2 with TRBJ1-1, with TRBD1 as a possible D gene (5 bases). Between the trimmed V and J ends, which lost 6 bases and 0 bases, there was a span of 14 bases. The CDR3 loop spans 15 amino acids. Germline-derived CDR1 and CDR2 are WSHSY and SAAADI. CDR3 DNA sequence: TGCGCCAGCAGAGCTGCGACAGACATGAACACTGAAGCTTTCTTT. This sequence encodes CASRAATDMNTEAFF.

The chain recombines TRBV7-8 with TRBJ2-3; no clear D. V lost 5 bases and J lost 7, with 16 bases in between. The CDR3 contains 14 residues. Germline CDR1 reads SGHVS; CDR2 reads FQNEAQ. The CDR3 coding sequence is TGTGCCAGCAGCCCCAGTGAAATCTTGTATACGCAGTATTTT. Translating gives CASSPSEILYTQYF. Full variable domain (rest looked up from reference TRBV7-8 and TRBJ2-3): GAGVSQSPRYKVAKRGQDVALRCDPISGHVSLFWYQQALGQGPEFLTYFQNEAQLDKSGLPSDRFFAERPEGSVSTLKIQRTQQEDSAVYLCASSPSEILYTQYFGPGTRLTVL.

J is TRBJ2-3 and V is TRBV7-8; perhaps TRBD1 as D (5 bases). Germline V lookup: CDR1 SGHVS, CDR2 FQNEAQ. Trimming took 0 bases from V and 1 from J, leaving 5 bases between them. CDR3 size: 14 residues. This CDR3 reads CASSLARGTDTQYF. The CDR3 region has the DNA TGTGCCAGCAGCTTAGCCAGGGGCACAGATACGCAGTATTTT.

A word on this clone: The same CDR3 is also encoded by other DNA sequences in this sample. CDR3 nucleotide sequence: TGTGCCATTGGGGGGGGGAATGAGCAGTTCTTC. Amino acid sequence: CAIGGGNEQFF. The V and J genes are TRBV10-3 and TRBJ2-1; 7 positions match TRBD2. Per the germline V gene, CDR1 is ENHRY and CDR2 is SYGVKD. V dropped 9 bases and J dropped 7; count of bases not matched to a gene: 3. The CDR3 is 11 amino acids.

The chain uses TRBV11-2 and TRBJ1-1; tentative D call: TRBD1 (6 bases). V was pared by 5 bases and J by 3 bases, with 10 bases between. CDR1 is SGHAT, CDR2 FQNNGV, per germline. The CDR3 sequence is 13 residues long. The CDR3 DNA reads TGTGCCAGCAGCCGACAGGAATACACTGAAGCTTTCTTT. It encodes CASSRQEYTEAFF.

In its sample, this clone was seen a few times. The chain links TRBV29-1 to TRBJ2-7; 9 bases match TRBD2. The V and J ends lost 7 bases and 2 bases, in that order; junction bases with no gene match: 9. This CDR3 region has 14 residues. Germline V gives CDR1 SQVTM, CDR2 ANQGSEA. The CDR3 DNA reads TGCAGCGCCCGGACGGGACTAGCAACCTACGAGCAGTACTTC. It is translated as CSARTGLATYEQYF.

The rearrangement links TRBV7-9 to TRBJ2-1; the D gene is possibly TRBD2 (5 bases). The CDR3 covers 15 residues. In germline, CDR1 is SEHNR, CDR2 FQNEAQ (reference sequence). The germline V and J ends were trimmed by 2 bases and 5 bases, with 13 bases remaining between them. The CDR3 DNA is TGTGCCAGCAGCTTATGGGCGGGCCCCCACAATGAGCAGTTCTTC. Translated, it gives CASSLWAGPHNEQFF.

This chain links TRBV5-1 with TRBJ2-5, with TRBD2 matching 10 bases. This CDR3 has 15 residues. Germline assignment: CDR1 SGHRS and CDR2 YFSETQ. Unmatched junction bases numbered 5, after V lost 2 bases and J lost 4 bases. CDR3 nucleotide sequence: TGCGCCAGCAGCTTTACTAGCGGGGTCTCAGAGACCCAGTACTTC. Encoded protein: CASSFTSGVSETQYF. Using reference TRBV5-1 and TRBJ2-5 for the parts outside the CDR3, the full variable domain is KAGVTQTPRYLIKTRGQQVTLSCSPISGHRSVSWYQQTPGQGLQFLFEYFSETQRNKGNFPGRFSGRQFSNSRSEMNVSTLELGDSALYLCASSFTSGVSETQYFGPGTRLLVL.

The chain couples TRBV21-1 to TRBJ2-5; the table's D call of TRBD2 was not tested on the DNA. TRBV21-1 is a pseudogene locus. The CDR3 sequence is 13 residues long. Written as DNA, the CDR3 is TGTGCCAGCAGCAAACGGTTCCAAGAGACCCAGTACTTC. It is translated as CASSKRFQETQYF.

The chain joins TRBV9 to TRBJ2-7; maybe TRBD2 (5 bases). Germline V gene sequence: CDR1 SGDLS, CDR2 YYNGEE. The CDR3 loop spans 14 amino acids. V was clipped by 0 bases and J by 2 bases, with 9 bases between them. The chain's CDR3 is CASSVAEAPYEQYF. The CDR3, as DNA: TGTGCCAGCAGCGTAGCGGAGGCCCCCTACGAGCAGTACTTC.

The CDR3 protein is CASSFRTSDNEQFF. The CDR3, as DNA: TGTGCCAGCAGTTTCAGGACTAGCGACAATGAGCAGTTCTTC. The chain has TRBV6-5 and TRBJ2-1, with 9 bases identical to TRBD2. The CDR3 is made up of 14 amino acids. The germline V gene encodes CDR1 MNHEY and CDR2 SVGAGI. V was clipped by 4 bases and J by 5 bases; unmatched bases: 3.

This chain uses TRBV6-5 with TRBJ1-3; D unresolved. This CDR3 has 16 residues. Germline CDR1 MNHEY, CDR2 SVGAGI. V shed 1 base and J shed 0 bases, with 10 bases lying between them. The CDR3 protein is CASSYYVPDSGNTIYF. For the CDR3, the DNA is TGTGCCAGCAGTTACTACGTCCCAGACTCTGGAAACACCATATATTTT.

The V call is TRBV6-5, the J call TRBJ2-5, with TRBD2 identical over 8 bases. The CDR3 totals 14 residues. Trimming at V came to 5 bases and at J to 1 base, leaving 3 bases not matched to a gene. The germline V gene has CDR1 MNHEY and CDR2 SVGAGI. This CDR3 is CASSAGTSQETQYF. As DNA, the CDR3 is TGTGCCAGCAGTGCCGGGACTAGCCAAGAGACCCAGTACTTC.

The chain joins TRBV15 to TRBJ2-1, with 14 bases aligning to TRBD2. The trim removed 1 base at V and 10 bases at J, leaving 6 bases unmatched. The CDR3 totals 16 residues. Germline CDR1 LNHNV, CDR2 YYDKDF (reference sequence). The CDR3 nucleotides are TGTGCCACCAGCAGAGTGGGGGGACTAGCGGGAGTGGAGCAGTTCTTC. It specifies CATSRVGGLAGVEQFF.

The rearrangement links TRBV4-3 to TRBJ1-5; D gene unclear. Germline V gene data show CDR1 as LGHNA and CDR2 as YSLEER. The CDR3 sequence is 16 residues long. Between the trimmed V and J ends, which lost 0 bases and 2 bases, there was a span of 11 bases. CDR3 in amino acids: CASSQDGPAGNQPQHF. DNA for the CDR3: TGCGCCAGCAGCCAAGATGGGCCCGCTGGCAATCAGCCCCAGCATTTT.

This chain joins TRBV7-9 and TRBJ1-5; 8 positions agree with TRBD1. Germline V lookup: CDR1 SEHNR, CDR2 FQNEAQ (reference sequence). Trimming cost V 5 bases and J 0 bases; bases outside gene matches: 9. There are 17 residues in the CDR3. CDR3 nucleotides: TGTGCCAGCAGCCCAACAGGGGGACCGTATAGCAATCAGCCCCAGCATTTT. Its translation: CASSPTGGPYSNQPQHF.

The chain uses TRBV4-3 and TRBJ2-1; 15 nucleotides line up with TRBD2. CDR1 is LGHNA, CDR2 YSLEER, per germline. J was trimmed by 16 bases and V by 3 bases; bases with no gene match: 13. The CDR3 spans 16 residues. In nucleotides, the CDR3 is TGCGCCAGCAGCCATCGGGGCCCGGGACTAGCGGGAGGCATATTCTTC. This sequence encodes CASSHRGPGLAGGIFF.

The V call is TRBV5-8, the J call TRBJ1-6; 8 bases are shared with TRBD1. The germline CDR1 and CDR2 sequences are SGHTS and YDEGEE. The J segment lost 7 bases and the V segment lost 7 bases, leaving 4 bases of the junction unmatched. This CDR3 comprises 13 residues. The CDR3 nucleotides read TGTGCCAGCGGCGACAGGGGCAATTCACCCCTCCACTTT. Translation gives CASGDRGNSPLHF.

This sequence joins TRBV29-1 and TRBJ1-2; TRBD1 matches 10 bases. The junction had 3 bases not matched to a gene; V was cut back by 6 bases and J by 2 bases. The CDR3 has 13 amino acids. In germline, CDR1 is SQVTM, CDR2 ANQGSEA. The CDR3 bases are TGCAGCGTGTTGGGACAGGGGAACTATGGCTACACCTTC. Translation gives CSVLGQGNYGYTF. Filled out from reference TRBV29-1 and TRBJ1-2, the complete variable domain reads SAVISQKPSRDICQRGTSLTIQCQVDSQVTMMFWYRQQPGQSLTLIATANQGSEATYESGFVIDKFPISRPNLTFSTLTVSNMSPEDSSIYLCSVLGQGNYGYTFGSGTRLTVV.

V gene TRBV28 combines with J gene TRBJ1-2, with D possibly being TRBD1 (5 bases). CDR3 size: 15 residues. With 5 bases removed from V and 5 bases from J, the gap between germline ends came to 18 bases. CDR1 is MDHEN and CDR2 is SYDVKM in the germline V gene. In DNA form, the CDR3 reads TGTGCCAGCAGTCTTAATAGGGGCACAACATATGGCTACACCTTC. Its protein is CASSLNRGTTYGYTF.

A remark on this clone: The sample has other DNA sequences that encode this CDR3 too. The chain has TRBV6-5 and TRBJ2-7, with D maybe TRBD2 (7 bases). The V end lost 3 bases, the J end lost 7 bases, and 22 bases lay between the germline ends. CDR3 length: 16 amino acids. Germline-derived CDR1 and CDR2 are MNHEY and SVGAGI. CDR3 DNA: TGTGCCAGCAGTTATCCCCTCGAGGGGGGGGGCAGGGAGCAGTACTTC. Protein: CASSYPLEGGGREQYF.